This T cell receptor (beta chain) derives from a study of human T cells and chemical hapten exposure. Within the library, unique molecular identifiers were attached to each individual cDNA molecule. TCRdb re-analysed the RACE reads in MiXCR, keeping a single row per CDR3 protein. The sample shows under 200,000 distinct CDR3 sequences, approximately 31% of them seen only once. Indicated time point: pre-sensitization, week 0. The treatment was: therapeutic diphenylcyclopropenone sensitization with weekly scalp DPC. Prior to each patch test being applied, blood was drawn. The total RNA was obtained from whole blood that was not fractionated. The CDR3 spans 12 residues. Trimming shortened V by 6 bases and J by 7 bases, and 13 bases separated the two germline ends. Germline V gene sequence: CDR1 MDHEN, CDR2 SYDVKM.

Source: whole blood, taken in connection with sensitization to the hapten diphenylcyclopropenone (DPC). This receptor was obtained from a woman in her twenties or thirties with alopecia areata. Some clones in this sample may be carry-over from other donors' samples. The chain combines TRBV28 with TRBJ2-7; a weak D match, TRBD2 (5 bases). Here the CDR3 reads CASSYLPGEQYF. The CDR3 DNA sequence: TGTGCCAGCAGCTACCTACCGGGGGAGCAGTACTTC.